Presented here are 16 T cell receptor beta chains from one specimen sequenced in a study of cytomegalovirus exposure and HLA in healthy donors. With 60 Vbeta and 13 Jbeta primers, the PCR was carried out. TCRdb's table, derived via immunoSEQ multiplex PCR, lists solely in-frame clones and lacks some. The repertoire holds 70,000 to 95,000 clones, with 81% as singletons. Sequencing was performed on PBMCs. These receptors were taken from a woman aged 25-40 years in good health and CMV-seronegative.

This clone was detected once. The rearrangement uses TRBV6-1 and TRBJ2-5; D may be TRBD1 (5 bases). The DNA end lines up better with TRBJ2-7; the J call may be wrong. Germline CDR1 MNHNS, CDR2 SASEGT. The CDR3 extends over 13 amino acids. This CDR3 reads CASSVQVTYEQYF. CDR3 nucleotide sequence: TGTGCCAGCAGTGTACAGGTTACCTACGAGCAGTACTTC.

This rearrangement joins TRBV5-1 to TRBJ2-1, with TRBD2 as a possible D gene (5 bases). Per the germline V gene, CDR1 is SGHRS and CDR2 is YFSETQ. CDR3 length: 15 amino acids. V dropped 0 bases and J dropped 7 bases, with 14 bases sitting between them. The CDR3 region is CASSLAGMGGNEQFF. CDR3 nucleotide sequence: TGCGCCAGCAGCTTGGCGGGGATGGGTGGAAATGAGCAGTTCTTC.

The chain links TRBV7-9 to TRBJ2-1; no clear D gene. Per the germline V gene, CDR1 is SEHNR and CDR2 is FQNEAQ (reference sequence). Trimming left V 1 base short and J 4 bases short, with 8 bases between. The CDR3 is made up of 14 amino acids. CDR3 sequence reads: CASSLVRGYNEQFF. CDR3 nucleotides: TGTGCCAGCAGCTTAGTTCGCGGTTACAATGAGCAGTTCTTC.

The DNA for the CDR3 is TGTGCCAGCACCCTTGTTCTAGCGGGAGGAATTAATGAGCAGTTCTTC. The encoded protein is CASTLVLAGGINEQFF. The J gene is TRBJ2-1, the V gene TRBV7-2; 11 nucleotides agree with TRBD2. This CDR3 has 16 amino acids. V lost 7 bases to trimming and J lost 7 bases; unmatched junction nucleotides: 12. Germline loops: CDR1 SGHTA, CDR2 FQGNSA.

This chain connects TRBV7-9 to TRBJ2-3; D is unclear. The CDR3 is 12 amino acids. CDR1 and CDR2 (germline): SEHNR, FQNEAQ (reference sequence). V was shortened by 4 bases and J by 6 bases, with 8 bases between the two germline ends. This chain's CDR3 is CASSSSTDTQYF. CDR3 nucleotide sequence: TGTGCCAGCAGCTCCTCTACGGATACGCAGTATTTT. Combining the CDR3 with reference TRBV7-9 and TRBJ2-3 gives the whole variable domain DTGVSQNPRHKITKRGQNVTFRCDPISEHNRLYWYRQTLGQGPEFLTYFQNEAQLEKSRLLSDRFSAERPKGSFSTLEIQRTEQGDSAMYLCASSSSTDTQYFGPGTRLTVL.

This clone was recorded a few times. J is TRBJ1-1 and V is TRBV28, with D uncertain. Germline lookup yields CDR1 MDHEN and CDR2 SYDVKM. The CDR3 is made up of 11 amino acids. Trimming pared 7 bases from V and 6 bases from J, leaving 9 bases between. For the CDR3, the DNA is TGTGCCAGCATCCTACGGTCTGAAGCTTTCTTT. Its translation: CASILRSEAFF.

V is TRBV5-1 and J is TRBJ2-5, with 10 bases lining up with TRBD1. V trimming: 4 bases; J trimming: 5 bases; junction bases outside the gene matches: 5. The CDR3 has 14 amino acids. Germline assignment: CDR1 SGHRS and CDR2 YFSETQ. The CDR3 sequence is CASSLTGGGETQYF. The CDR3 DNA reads TGCGCCAGCAGCCTGACAGGGGGCGGTGAGACCCAGTACTTC.

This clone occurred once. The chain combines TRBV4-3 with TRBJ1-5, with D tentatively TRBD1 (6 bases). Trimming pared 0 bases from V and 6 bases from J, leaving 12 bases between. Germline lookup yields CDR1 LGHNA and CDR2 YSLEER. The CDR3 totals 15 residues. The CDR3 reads CASSQDTGFGQPQHF. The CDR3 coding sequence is TGCGCCAGCAGCCAAGATACAGGGTTTGGTCAGCCCCAGCATTTT.

The CDR3 region is CASSPLQGHRQETQYF. DNA for the CDR3: TGCGCCAGCAGCCCTCTTCAGGGCCACCGCCAAGAGACCCAGTACTTC. V and J are TRBV5-1 and TRBJ2-5, with D tentatively TRBD1 (5 bases). V lost 4 bases to trimming and J lost 1 base, with 17 bases between them. Germline V CDR1 and CDR2: SGHRS, YFSETQ. CDR3 length equals 16 residues.

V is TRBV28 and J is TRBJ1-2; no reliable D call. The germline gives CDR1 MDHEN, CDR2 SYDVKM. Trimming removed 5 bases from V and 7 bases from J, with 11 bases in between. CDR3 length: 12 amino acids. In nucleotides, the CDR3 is TGTGCCAGCAGTCCCTCTTCCCCTGGCTACACCTTC. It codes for CASSPSSPGYTF.

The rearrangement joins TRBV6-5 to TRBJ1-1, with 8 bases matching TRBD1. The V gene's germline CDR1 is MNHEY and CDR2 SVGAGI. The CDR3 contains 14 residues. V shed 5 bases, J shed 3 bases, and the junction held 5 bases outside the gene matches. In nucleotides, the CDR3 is TGTGCCAGCAGTCCGACAGGGGCCTACACTGAAGCTTTCTTT. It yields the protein CASSPTGAYTEAFF.

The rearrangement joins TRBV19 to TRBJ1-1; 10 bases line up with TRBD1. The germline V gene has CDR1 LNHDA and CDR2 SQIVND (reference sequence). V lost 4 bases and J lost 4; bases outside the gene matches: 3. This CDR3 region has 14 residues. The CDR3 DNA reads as TGTGCCAGTAGTAGGCGGACAGGGGGCACTGAAGCTTTCTTT. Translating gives CASSRRTGGTEAFF.

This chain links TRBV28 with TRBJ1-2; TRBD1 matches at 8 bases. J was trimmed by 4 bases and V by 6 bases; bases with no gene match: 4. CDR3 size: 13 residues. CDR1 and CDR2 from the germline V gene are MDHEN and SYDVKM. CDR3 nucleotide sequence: TGTGCCAGCAGGATGCAGGGGGCCTATGGCTACACCTTC. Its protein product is CASRMQGAYGYTF.

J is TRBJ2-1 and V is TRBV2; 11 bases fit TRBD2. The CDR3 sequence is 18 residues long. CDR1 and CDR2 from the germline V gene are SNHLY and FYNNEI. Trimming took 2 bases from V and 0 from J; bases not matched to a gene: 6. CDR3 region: CASSESSGRPSSYNEQFF. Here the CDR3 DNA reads TGTGCCAGCAGTGAATCTAGCGGGAGGCCCAGCTCCTACAATGAGCAGTTCTTC. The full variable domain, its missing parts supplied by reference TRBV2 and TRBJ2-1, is EPEVTQTPSHQVTQMGQEVILRCVPISNHLYFYWYRQILGQKVEFLVSFYNNEISEKSEIFDDQFSVERPDGSNFTLKIRSTKLEDSAMYFCASSESSGRPSSYNEQFFGPGTRLTVL.

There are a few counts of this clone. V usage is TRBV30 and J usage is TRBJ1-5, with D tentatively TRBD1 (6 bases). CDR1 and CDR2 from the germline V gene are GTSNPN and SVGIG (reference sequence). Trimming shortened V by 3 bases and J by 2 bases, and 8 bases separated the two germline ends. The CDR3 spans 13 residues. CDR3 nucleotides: TGTGCCTGGAGCCGGACAGGCAATCAGCCCCAGCATTTT. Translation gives CAWSRTGNQPQHF. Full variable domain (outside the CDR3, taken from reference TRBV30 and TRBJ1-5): SQTIHQWPATLVQPVGSPLSLECTVEGTSNPNLYWYRQAAGRGLQLLFYSVGIGQISSEVPQNLSASRPQDRQFILSSKKLLLSDSGFYLCAWSRTGNQPQHFGDGTRLSIL.

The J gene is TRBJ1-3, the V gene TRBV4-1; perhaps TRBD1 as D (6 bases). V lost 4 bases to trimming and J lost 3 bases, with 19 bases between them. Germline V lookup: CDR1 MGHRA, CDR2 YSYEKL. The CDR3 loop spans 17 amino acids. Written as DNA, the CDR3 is TGCGCCAGCAGCCGACTCTTGGGTAGGGGGAATGGAAACACCATATATTTT. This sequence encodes CASSRLLGRGNGNTIYF.